The 9 T cell receptor beta chains below come from one sample, sequenced in a study of T cells in Graves' hyperthyroidism and ophthalmopathy. The investigators amplified TCR beta CDR3 regions from RNA transcripts. Researchers ran a first-round RT-PCR on the TCR CDR3 using the HTBI primer set. Via MiXCR, TCRdb re-called the multiplex PCR reads, giving one row per CDR3 protein. This table holds 250,000 to 400,000 distinct CDR3 sequences, roughly 15% found once. Sequenced input: blood. The source of these receptors is a woman between 35 and 50 years old with Graves' ophthalmopathy.

On this clonotype: A much larger clone is a single base away; this may be a read error. The CDR3 loop reads CASSAAGMGTYEQYF. The CDR3 region has the DNA TGTGCCAGCAGCGCGGCGGGTATGGGGACTTACGAGCAGTACTTC. The rearrangement links TRBV7-9 to TRBJ2-7; tentative D call: TRBD2 (6 bases). The V and J ends lost 5 bases and 4 bases respectively, with 18 bases between them. The germline V gene encodes CDR1 SEHNR and CDR2 FQNEAQ (reference sequence). The CDR3 is 15 amino acids.

This clonotype was observed many times. V and J are TRBV6-1 and TRBJ1-2, with 8 bases that match TRBD1. Germline V lookup: CDR1 MNHNS, CDR2 SASEGT. V trimming: 8 bases; J trimming: 8 bases; junction bases outside the gene matches: 13. The length of the CDR3 is 14 residues. The CDR3 loop reads CASVIFGQGGGYTF. The CDR3 bases are TGTGCCAGCGTCATCTTCGGACAGGGAGGAGGCTACACCTTC.

This clonotype has at least ten counts. The genes are TRBV24-1 and TRBJ2-3; weak D call: TRBD1 (6 bases). Germline CDR1 and CDR2: KGHDR and SFDVKD. The CDR3 consists of 16 residues. V lost 4 bases and J 2 bases, leaving 15 bases between the germline ends. CDR3: CATSDETTGLTDTQYF. For the CDR3, the DNA is TGTGCCACCAGTGACGAAACAACAGGGCTCACAGATACGCAGTATTTT.

This sequence joins TRBV29-1 and TRBJ2-3; D gene unclear. The CDR3 length is 12 residues. Germline V gene sequence: CDR1 SQVTM, CDR2 ANQGSEA. V shed 3 bases and J shed 2 bases, with 6 bases lying between them. The CDR3 coding sequence is TGCAGCGTTGATTCGGTCACAGATACGCAGTATTTT. Translation gives CSVDSVTDTQYF.

This clonotype appeared a few times. CDR3: CASSWDRTNSYEQYF. DNA for the CDR3: TGCGCCAGCAGCTGGGACAGGACTAACTCCTACGAGCAGTACTTC. The chain has TRBV5-1 and TRBJ2-7; 8 bases map to TRBD1. V shed 3 bases and J 0 bases; nucleotides not matched to a gene: 5. This CDR3 contains 15 residues. Germline lookup yields CDR1 SGHRS and CDR2 YFSETQ. Together with reference TRBV5-1 and TRBJ2-7, the CDR3 gives the full variable domain: KAGVTQTPRYLIKTRGQQVTLSCSPISGHRSVSWYQQTPGQGLQFLFEYFSETQRNKGNFPGRFSGRQFSNSRSEMNVSTLELGDSALYLCASSWDRTNSYEQYFGPGTRLTVT.

In its sample, this clonotype was seen many times. This sequence joins TRBV30 and TRBJ2-1, with a weak D call TRBD2 (5 bases). The CDR3 has 13 residues. Per germline, CDR1 GTSNPN and CDR2 SVGIG (reference sequence). V was clipped by 2 bases and J by 8 bases, with 13 bases between them. DNA of the CDR3: TGTGCCTGGAGTACTCGTGCGGGTGATGAGCAGTTCTTC. It codes for CAWSTRAGDEQFF.

This clonotype was counted between two and nine times. The chain joins TRBV27 to TRBJ2-1; 8 positions agree with TRBD1. Germline V lookup: CDR1 MNHEY, CDR2 SMNVEV (reference sequence). J lost 12 bases, V lost 4 bases, and 2 bases had no gene match. This CDR3 has 11 residues. In DNA, the CDR3 is TGTGCCAGCAGTTGGGGGACAGGGCAGTTCTTC. Translation: CASSWGTGQFF.

This clonotype has more than one count but fewer than ten. This rearrangement joins TRBV14 to TRBJ2-7; 10 nucleotides agree with TRBD2. The CDR3 is made up of 17 amino acids. The germline CDR1 and CDR2 sequences are SGHDN and FVKESK. Trimming removed 3 bases from V and 4 bases from J; junction bases left unmatched: 12. Here the CDR3 DNA reads TGTGCCAGCAGCCACACCTCACTGGGACTAGCGCGATACGAGCAGTACTTC. Translated: CASSHTSLGLARYEQYF.

This rearrangement joins TRBV7-9 to TRBJ2-3, with TRBD1 matching over 12 bases. From germline, CDR1 is SEHNR and CDR2 FQNEAQ (reference sequence). The CDR3 covers 16 residues. Trimming cost V 4 bases and J 0 bases; bases outside gene matches: 2. CDR3 bases: TGTGCCAGCAGCTGGGACAGGGGGCTTAGCACAGATACGCAGTATTTT. It codes for CASSWDRGLSTDTQYF. The full variable domain, rest sourced from reference TRBV7-9 and TRBJ2-3, is DTGVSQNPRHKITKRGQNVTFRCDPISEHNRLYWYRQTLGQGPEFLTYFQNEAQLEKSRLLSDRFSAERPKGSFSTLEIQRTEQGDSAMYLCASSWDRGLSTDTQYFGPGTRLTVL.